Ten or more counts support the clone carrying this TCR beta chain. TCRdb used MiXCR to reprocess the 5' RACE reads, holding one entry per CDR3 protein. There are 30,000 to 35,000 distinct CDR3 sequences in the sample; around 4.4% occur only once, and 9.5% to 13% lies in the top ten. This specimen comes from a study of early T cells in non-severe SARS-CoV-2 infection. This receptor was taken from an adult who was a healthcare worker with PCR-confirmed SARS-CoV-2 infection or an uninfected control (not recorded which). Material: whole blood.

CDR3 sequence (DNA): TGCAGCGCCGAACTAGCGGGATTTGACATTCAGTACTTC. It translates to CSAELAGFDIQYF. The chain uses TRBV29-1 and TRBJ2-4; 10 nucleotides line up with TRBD2. Germline values: CDR1 SQVTM, CDR2 ANQGSEA. Trimming at V came to 7 bases and at J to 8 bases, leaving 8 bases not matched to a gene. This CDR3 is 13 amino acids long. The full variable domain, rest sourced from reference TRBV29-1 and TRBJ2-4, is SAVISQKPSRDICQRGTSLTIQCQVDSQVTMMFWYRQQPGQSLTLIATANQGSEATYESGFVIDKFPISRPNLTFSTLTVSNMSPEDSSIYLCSAELAGFDIQYFGAGTRLSVL.